This TCR beta chain was sequenced during a study of cytomegalovirus exposure and HLA in healthy donors (TCRdb year 2017). About the investigation overall: According to an earlier analysis of 550 to 750 of the donors, some 180 million T cells yielded 117 million unique TCR beta sequences and more than 250 Gb of sequence data. All discovery cohort repertoires had been generated on a single sequencing platform. The study used immunosequencing to profile the T cell repertoires of about 670 subjects and linked those repertoires to cytomegalovirus serostatus. Several DR-DQ haplotypes were treated as single units for association and clustering because of strong linkage in the cohort. A separate validation cohort of 100 to 150 different subjects was used in addition to the approximately 610-subject first cohort. The study aimed to test whether cataloging public T cell receptors could reveal signatures of past pathogen exposure. The number of typed donors differed by locus: about 620-640 for A, B, C, DRB1 and DQB1; 522 for DQA1; around 610 for DPA1; and about 450 for DPB1. Rather than using new phenotypic data, the later analysis identified candidate immune exposures from TCR beta sequences and from how often those sequences occurred across donors. An earlier analysis of around 580 of the donors used high-throughput TCR beta sequencing to judge whether each TCR beta V gene segment behaved as functional or pseudogenic. To study patterns of TCR occurrence, a later analysis re-analyzed previously published TCR beta repertoires from 666 donors and added high-resolution HLA genotyping. To predict cytomegalovirus infection status, the study combined high-throughput TCR immunosequencing, statistical association of individual TCRs with disease status, and machine learning. An early release covering approximately 600 HLA-typed donors comprised 300 to 350 gigabases of sequencing data and about 90 million unique TCR sequences. A later genetic analysis took genome-wide SNP genotypes for about 55% of the 666 donors and used that subset as a discovery cohort. Both class I and class II loci were covered by HLA typing, at four-digit resolution. The genetic ancestry cluster associated with self-reported Caucasian donors included about 81% of the roughly 390 genotyped donors. Alongside the repertoire data, information on donor age, sex, ethnicity and CMV serostatus was compiled. Across approximately 420 genotyped donors of the cohort, an average of about 240,000 unique TCR beta nucleotide sequences per donor were sequenced, and 15% to 20% of those sequences were non-productive.

As encoded in the germline V gene, CDR1 is SGHNT while CDR2 is YENEEA. From its cysteine to its phenylalanine, the CDR3 spans 15 amino acids. Only CDR3 DNA remains: 45 bases, in frame from the first base. The germline ends are 20 bases apart after V is trimmed by 4 bases and J by 8 bases. The cohort was made up of under 800 healthy bone marrow donors. At the time of sampling, all cohort members were nominally healthy, though unrecorded immune exposures were likely present. The donor was CMV seropositive and was included in the group of 270 or so seropositive cohort members. A peripheral blood sample was provided by each donor, and peripheral blood mononuclear cells were used for TCR beta sequencing. The Qiagen DNeasy Blood Extraction Kit was used to extract genomic DNA from the blood cell samples. Points on this clone: It has no known antigen specificity. Base qualities are not provided; no much larger clone lies one nucleotide away.

The receptor library was made with the immunoSEQ multiplex PCR assay. A mixture of 60 forward primers for TCR Vbeta segments and 13 reverse primers for TCR Jbeta segments was used in the multiplex PCR. The CDR3 region of rearranged TCR beta genes was amplified from genomic DNA by a multiplex PCR assay. The amplified TCR beta libraries were sequenced on the Illumina HiSeq System as 87-base-pair reads. The original methods were these. A later analysis counted about 80 million unique TCR beta chains across the 500 to 850 repertoires, and around 12 million of these chains were shared by at least two donors. A nearest-neighbor algorithm error-corrected the raw reads and collapsed the reads into unique sequences, merging closely related sequences to remove PCR and sequencing errors. V, D and J gene segments were assigned by aligning CDR3 sequences to IMGT reference sequences. Each retained sequence needed at least a six-nucleotide match to both a V gene segment and a J gene segment. A rearrangement counted as productive if the CDR3 had no stop codons and remained in frame with V and J, and every other rearrangement counted as non-productive. CDR3 was defined by IMGT convention, running from the second conserved V-encoded cysteine to the conserved J-encoded phenylalanine. The earlier analysis of roughly 590 of the donors excluded sequences that lacked an unambiguous match to a single V gene segment. An earlier analysis of 587 of the donors classified V segments as functional when productive rearrangements were above 56.7% and as segregating when the standard deviation between donors was above 5%. A statistical classification framework was built to diagnose cytomegalovirus status from the catalog of TCR beta chain sequences. V and J gene assignment, in a later analysis, came from comparing TCR nucleotide sequences with IMGT/GENE-DB human TR gene sequences. The TCRdist pipeline was used in a later analysis to assign CDR3 sequences and most-parsimonious VDJ recombination scenarios. A later analysis defined each TCR beta chain by its CDR3 amino acid sequence plus V-gene family, and excluded reads lacking a unique V-gene family. To address suspected cross-contamination and a sequencing artifact, a later analysis removed a few hundred highly shared, low-generation-probability nucleotide sequences. In a later analysis, a clonal expansion index for each public chain was calculated from normalized within-repertoire ranks of inferred template counts. A later analysis computed generation probabilities with a VDJ recombination model fitted to out-of-frame rearrangements, and checked the results against IGoR. In a later analysis, TCR-TCR, TCR-HLA and TCR-CMV co-occurrence was scored with hypergeometric tests, and a repertoire-size bias correction was applied to TCR pairs. In a later analysis, false discovery rates were estimated by permuting HLA or CMV assignments 20 times. A later analysis grouped co-occurring TCRs with DBSCAN, adding TCRdist sequence similarity when clustering within HLA-allele-positive subsets. Repertoires with fewer than 30,000 or more than 120,000 public chains were left out of co-occurrence clustering, as were about 5 repertoires with anomalous nucleotide sharing. In its TCRdb copy, this immuneACCESS table keeps in-frame sequences only and misses some clones. Where compared with another copy, unresolved V genes explain less than half of these, and the others have no known cause. The V and J calls and clone size were taken over from that table, and D and trimming were inferred from the DNA. This sample has roughly 120,000 clones in its table, and roughly 80% of those were observed once. The top ten hold roughly 23% of the sample.

Paper-wide results and their limitations: CMV serostatus was the only immune exposure information available for the cohort. In this cohort, only TCR beta chains were sequenced, and detectable features were limited by the absence of alpha or paired-chain data. According to a later analysis, TCR association rates differed among HLA loci, with DRB1 alleles showing the most associated TCRs and HLA-C alleles showing the fewest. In the study, about 150 TCR beta chains were listed as associated with cytomegalovirus. A further reported finding was that TCR beta sequences accurately predicted the HLA-A and HLA-B alleles for most subjects in the first cohort. Presence/absence analyses assumed roughly uniform sequencing depth across donors, an assumption that may not hold. Correlated functional status among segregating V segments might reflect linkage disequilibrium, but an unknown experimental factor could not be ruled out. The sequencing pipeline was judged likely to have produced a cluster of highly shared sequence variants as a technical artifact. When HLA alleles, especially DR and DQ, strongly co-occurred, TCR associations were difficult to assign to individual alleles. The classifier was reported to diagnose cytomegalovirus status with high specificity and sensitivity in both the original cohort and the validation cohort. In a later analysis, most CMV-associated TCR beta chains were found to appear HLA-restricted, with HLA associations seemingly driven largely by CMV exposure. Across donors, most TCR sequences were observed very rarely, whereas some public TCRs were present in many individuals. A later analysis reported that several top co-occurrence clusters appeared linked to parvovirus B19, influenza, CMV and Epstein-Barr virus. Because HLA typing was unavailable for some donors at each locus, only the typed subset was used in association tests. In a later analysis, HLA-associated TCR beta chains showed more clonal expansion and lower generation probabilities than non-associated chains that were equally common. The authors suggested that the approach could potentially be generalized to other disease states and immunological phenotypes. In vitro tests confirmed that a few of the cytomegalovirus-associated TCR beta chains recognize cytomegalovirus antigens. A later genetic analysis associated a missense DCLRE1C variant with V-gene and J-gene trimming of TCR beta chains, and an independent cohort replicated the association. Some IMGT-functional V segments, including TRBV6-2 and TRBV6-3, could not be distinguished by the 87-base-pair reads and were therefore excluded. Broadly in line with IMGT annotations, most TCR beta V segments showed up in productive rearrangements about 87% or about 30% of the time in an earlier analysis of roughly 590 of the donors. Specific HLA alleles were associated with roughly 17,000 TCR beta sequences at a false discovery rate of 0.05 in a later analysis. Because counts were too low, more than 15 rarely observed V segments, including chromosome 9 orphons, were excluded from the earlier analysis of roughly 580 of the donors. A later genetic analysis reported fewer N-insertions in productive TCRs among donors in an Asian-associated ancestry cluster than the roughly 670-donor mean.

This receptor chain uses TRBV11-3 and TRBJ1-2; TRBD1 is a weak D gene call, 5 bases matching. The material sequenced was PBMCs. The source is a man aged 25 to 40 in good health and CMV-seropositive. The sequenced DNA: TGTGCCAGCAGCTCAGCTGCAGGGTGGCGGGGAGGCTACACCTTC. Translated, this is CASSSAAGWRGGYTF.